This T cell receptor beta chain is from a study of OX40 agonist ivuxolimab in advanced cancers. In its sample, this clone was seen once. TCRdb's copy holds only in-frame clones and misses some; the assay was immunoSEQ multiplex PCR. The sample yields 100,000 to 150,000 clones, 85% to 95% seen once. This TCR derives from an adult with an advanced solid tumor such as melanoma, head and neck, liver or kidney cancer. The input for sequencing was CD4+ or CD8+ T cells sorted from blood, taken in a trial of the OX40 agonist ivuxolimab.

In DNA form, the CDR3 reads TGCGCCAGCAGCTTGACTGGGACAGCTGCGAACACCGGGGAGCTGTTTTTT. Residues: CASSLTGTAANTGELFF. The chain uses TRBV5-1 and TRBJ2-2, with 7 bases matching TRBD1. The germline gives CDR1 SGHRS, CDR2 YFSETQ. V lost 1 base and J lost 0; bases outside the gene matches: 6. CDR3 length equals 17 residues.